Listed below are T cell receptor beta chains from one sample, sequenced in a study of CD8+CD57+ T cells in acquired aplastic anemia. Via MiXCR, TCRdb re-called the reads, giving one row per CDR3 protein. The sample includes approximately 59,000 distinct CDR3 sequences, approximately 54% of them seen just once. Sequencing was performed on sorted CD4+, CD8+, or CD8+CD57+ T cells (not recorded which) from PBMCs. The receptors shown here come from a human donor with aplastic anemia. Both conserved end residues are part of each CDR3. The order of the fields is clone size, J gene, D gene, V gene, CDR3 protein, CDR3 DNA. A D gene is named only where the DNA matches it firmly. Size is omitted from some rows. Given values are once, few, many or a class for expanded clones.

abundance: NA; j_gene: TRBJ2-3; d_gene: NA; v_gene: TRBV15; CDR3aa: CATSSPASRLDTQYF; CDR3nt: TGTGCCACCAGCAGCCCGGCTTCTCGTTTGGATACGCAGTATTTT
abundance: NA; j_gene: TRBJ1-1; d_gene: NA; v_gene: TRBV19; CDR3aa: CASSIGSRAEAFF; CDR3nt: TGTGCCAGTAGTATTGGTAGTAGGGCTGAAGCTTTCTTT
abundance: NA; j_gene: TRBJ1-2; d_gene: NA; v_gene: TRBV2; CDR3aa: CASSERPGKIYGYTF; CDR3nt: TGTGCCAGCAGTGAACGGCCAGGCAAGATCTATGGCTACACCTTC
abundance: NA; j_gene: TRBJ2-3; d_gene: TRBD2; v_gene: TRBV7-2; CDR3aa: CASGLAGGRNTQYF; CDR3nt: TGTGCCAGCGGACTAGCGGGAGGGAGAAATACGCAGTATTTT
abundance: few; j_gene: TRBJ2-5; d_gene: NA; v_gene: TRBV5-1; CDR3aa: CASSFNQETQYF; CDR3nt: TGCGCCAGCAGCTTCAACCAAGAGACCCAGTACTTC
abundance: NA; j_gene: TRBJ2-7; d_gene: TRBD1; v_gene: TRBV11-1; CDR3aa: CASSPGQGAHGSHEQHF; CDR3nt: TGTGCCAGCAGCCCGGGGCAGGGGGCCCATGGATCCCACGAGCAGCACTTC
abundance: NA; j_gene: TRBJ1-2; d_gene: NA; v_gene: TRBV7-9; CDR3aa: CASSLSGSYYGYTF; CDR3nt: TGTGCCAGCAGCTTATCCGGTTCTTACTATGGCTACACCTTC
abundance: few; j_gene: TRBJ1-2; d_gene: NA; v_gene: TRBV25-1; CDR3aa: CASSEGQRYGYTF; CDR3nt: TGTGCCAGCAGTGAAGGACAACGCTATGGCTACACCTTC
abundance: many; j_gene: TRBJ1-5; d_gene: TRBD1; v_gene: TRBV20-1; CDR3aa: CSARDLTGRVGNQPQHF; CDR3nt: TGCAGTGCTAGAGATCTGACAGGGAGGGTAGGCAATCAGCCCCAGCATTTT
abundance: NA; j_gene: TRBJ2-1; d_gene: TRBD2; v_gene: TRBV6-2/TRBV6-3; CDR3aa: CASSQRGGVNEQFF; CDR3nt: TGTGCCAGCAGCCAGCGGGGGGGCGTGAATGAGCAGTTCTTC
abundance: many; j_gene: TRBJ1-5; d_gene: TRBD1; v_gene: TRBV12-3/TRBV12-4; CDR3aa: CASSGTGGNQPQHF; CDR3nt: TGTGCCAGCAGTGGGACAGGGGGCAATCAGCCCCAGCATTTT
abundance: many; j_gene: TRBJ1-1; d_gene: NA; v_gene: TRBV12-3/TRBV12-4; CDR3aa: CASSESEYGTEAFF; CDR3nt: TGTGCCAGCAGTGAATCAGAGTATGGCACTGAAGCTTTCTTT
abundance: once; j_gene: TRBJ2-7; d_gene: TRBD1; v_gene: TRBV29-1; CDR3aa: CSVEDRGKNEQYF; CDR3nt: TGCAGCGTCGAGGACAGGGGGAAGAACGAGCAGTACTTC
abundance: NA; j_gene: TRBJ1-5; d_gene: NA; v_gene: TRBV12-3/TRBV12-4; CDR3aa: CASSQANSNQPQHF; CDR3nt: TGTGCCAGCAGTCAAGCTAATAGCAATCAGCCCCAGCATTTT
abundance: many; j_gene: TRBJ1-1; d_gene: NA; v_gene: TRBV27; CDR3aa: CASSVQGKDTEAFF; CDR3nt: TGTGCCAGCAGTGTACAGGGAAAGGACACTGAAGCTTTCTTT
abundance: many; j_gene: TRBJ1-4; d_gene: NA; v_gene: TRBV18; CDR3aa: CASSPKPYTGTNEKLFF; CDR3nt: TGTGCCAGCTCACCCAAGCCCTATACCGGAACTAATGAAAAACTGTTTTTT
abundance: NA; j_gene: TRBJ2-1; d_gene: TRBD2; v_gene: TRBV10-3; CDR3aa: CAISEPAGLTDYNEQFF; CDR3nt: TGTGCCATCAGTGAGCCAGCGGGACTAACGGATTACAATGAGCAGTTCTTC
abundance: NA; j_gene: TRBJ1-2; d_gene: TRBD1; v_gene: TRBV19; CDR3aa: CASSIKDRGLYYGYTF; CDR3nt: TGTGCCAGTAGTATCAAGGACAGGGGTTTATACTATGGCTACACCTTC
abundance: NA; j_gene: TRBJ2-7; d_gene: TRBD1; v_gene: TRBV7-8; CDR3aa: CASRYGTGGDEQYF; CDR3nt: TGTGCCAGCAGATACGGGACAGGGGGAGACGAGCAGTACTTC
abundance: NA; j_gene: TRBJ2-5; d_gene: NA; v_gene: TRBV29-1; CDR3aa: CSVIESGETQYF; CDR3nt: TGCAGCGTCATTGAATCAGGAGAGACCCAGTACTTC
abundance: many; j_gene: TRBJ1-4; d_gene: NA; v_gene: TRBV4-1; CDR3aa: CASSQVIRIVTNEKLFF; CDR3nt: TGCGCCAGCAGCCAAGTCATAAGGATTGTAACTAATGAAAAACTGTTTTTT
abundance: many; j_gene: TRBJ1-2; d_gene: NA; v_gene: TRBV28; CDR3aa: CASSPLRPIQGGYTF; CDR3nt: TGTGCCAGCAGTCCCCTACGTCCAATCCAAGGAGGCTACACCTTC
abundance: NA; j_gene: TRBJ2-5; d_gene: NA; v_gene: TRBV5-4; CDR3aa: CAIRQQETQYF; CDR3nt: TGTGCCATCCGACAGCAAGAGACCCAGTACTTC
abundance: many; j_gene: TRBJ1-2; d_gene: NA; v_gene: TRBV30; CDR3aa: CAWSVRGGYTF; CDR3nt: TGTGCCTGGAGTGTAAGGGGGGGCTACACCTTC
abundance: NA; j_gene: TRBJ2-7; d_gene: TRBD2; v_gene: TRBV5-1; CDR3aa: CASSSITSGHYEQYF; CDR3nt: TGCGCCAGCAGCTCAATTACTAGCGGCCATTACGAGCAGTACTTC
abundance: once; j_gene: TRBJ1-5; d_gene: TRBD1; v_gene: TRBV2; CDR3aa: CASSSRQGPNQPQHF; CDR3nt: TGTGCCAGCAGTTCCCGACAGGGCCCCAATCAGCCCCAGCATTTT
abundance: NA; j_gene: TRBJ2-5; d_gene: NA; v_gene: TRBV25-1; CDR3aa: CASSEWGASETQYF; CDR3nt: TGTGCCAGCAGTGAATGGGGGGCGTCTGAGACCCAGTACTTC
abundance: many; j_gene: TRBJ2-2; d_gene: NA; v_gene: TRBV7-9; CDR3aa: CASSFLAAINTGELFF; CDR3nt: TGTGCCAGCAGCTTTCTGGCAGCGATTAACACCGGGGAGCTGTTTTTT
abundance: NA; j_gene: TRBJ1-6; d_gene: TRBD1; v_gene: TRBV19; CDR3aa: CASSPGGNSPLHF; CDR3nt: TGTGCCAGTAGTCCAGGGGGGAATTCACCCCTCCACTTT
abundance: many; j_gene: TRBJ1-6; d_gene: TRBD1; v_gene: TRBV6-1; CDR3aa: CASSTGDRGSYNSPLHF; CDR3nt: TGTGCCAGCAGTACGGGGGACAGAGGCTCCTATAATTCACCCCTCCACTTT
abundance: many; j_gene: TRBJ2-3; d_gene: TRBD2; v_gene: TRBV7-9; CDR3aa: CASSKTSGPMGDTQYF; CDR3nt: TGTGCCAGCAGCAAGACTAGCGGCCCGATGGGAGATACGCAGTATTTT
abundance: NA; j_gene: TRBJ1-4; d_gene: NA; v_gene: TRBV5-4; CDR3aa: CASRERGGEKLFF; CDR3nt: TGTGCCAGCAGGGAGCGAGGGGGTGAAAAACTGTTTTTT
abundance: many; j_gene: TRBJ2-7; d_gene: NA; v_gene: TRBV27; CDR3aa: CASSISDNYEQYF; CDR3nt: TGTGCCAGCAGTATCAGCGACAACTACGAGCAGTACTTC
abundance: NA; j_gene: TRBJ2-5; d_gene: TRBD1; v_gene: TRBV11-2; CDR3aa: CASTGRGRETQYF; CDR3nt: TGTGCCAGCACGGGCAGGGGGCGGGAGACCCAGTACTTC
abundance: NA; j_gene: TRBJ2-7; d_gene: NA; v_gene: TRBV29-1; CDR3aa: CSVKAGINYEQYF; CDR3nt: TGCAGCGTTAAAGCCGGGATTAATTACGAGCAGTACTTC
abundance: many; j_gene: TRBJ2-2; d_gene: NA; v_gene: TRBV9; CDR3aa: CASSVPSVPGELFF; CDR3nt: TGTGCCAGCAGCGTCCCGTCGGTCCCCGGGGAGCTGTTTTTT
abundance: many; j_gene: TRBJ1-6; d_gene: TRBD1; v_gene: TRBV28; CDR3aa: CASSPGTGFIVVYNSPLHF; CDR3nt: TGTGCCAGCAGCCCCGGGACAGGGTTTATAGTCGTCTATAATTCACCCCTCCACTTT
abundance: NA; j_gene: TRBJ2-7; d_gene: NA; v_gene: TRBV2; CDR3aa: CASSEGTGWEQYF; CDR3nt: TGTGCCAGCAGTGAAGGCACCGGTTGGGAGCAGTACTTC
abundance: few; j_gene: TRBJ1-2; d_gene: NA; v_gene: TRBV10-3; CDR3aa: CAISDQQDYGYTF; CDR3nt: TGTGCCATCAGTGACCAACAGGACTATGGCTACACCTTC
abundance: NA; j_gene: TRBJ1-6; d_gene: NA; v_gene: TRBV2; CDR3aa: CASVMNGGGNSPLHF; CDR3nt: TGTGCCAGCGTTATGAACGGGGGCGGTAATTCACCCCTCCACTTT
abundance: many; j_gene: TRBJ2-2; d_gene: TRBD1; v_gene: TRBV2; CDR3aa: CASSTGTGARGELFF; CDR3nt: TGTGCCAGCAGTACCGGGACAGGGGCCAGAGGGGAGCTGTTTTTT
abundance: NA; j_gene: TRBJ2-1; d_gene: NA; v_gene: TRBV29-1; CDR3aa: CSVARGSLEQFF; CDR3nt: TGCAGCGTAGCGAGAGGCAGTTTGGAGCAGTTCTTC
abundance: NA; j_gene: TRBJ1-5; d_gene: NA; v_gene: TRBV7-2; CDR3aa: CASSARGNEPQHF; CDR3nt: TGTGCCAGCAGCGCCCGGGGCAATGAGCCCCAGCATTTT
abundance: NA; j_gene: TRBJ2-6; d_gene: NA; v_gene: TRBV11-1; CDR3aa: CASSLGQGQLSGADVRTF; CDR3nt: TGTGCCAGCAGCTTAGGGCAGGGCCAACTCTCTGGGGCCGACGTCCGGACTTTC
abundance: NA; j_gene: TRBJ1-3; d_gene: TRBD1; v_gene: TRBV10-3; CDR3aa: CAISGTGGWNTIYF; CDR3nt: TGTGCCATCAGTGGGACAGGGGGTTGGAACACCATATATTTT
abundance: NA; j_gene: TRBJ1-2; d_gene: TRBD1; v_gene: TRBV20-1; CDR3aa: CSARAGDRDNYGYTF; CDR3nt: TGCAGTGCTAGAGCGGGGGACAGGGATAACTATGGCTACACCTTC
abundance: NA; j_gene: TRBJ2-7; d_gene: TRBD1; v_gene: TRBV11-3; CDR3aa: CASGTGDDYEQYF; CDR3nt: TGTGCCAGCGGGACAGGGGATGACTACGAGCAGTACTTC
abundance: NA; j_gene: TRBJ2-7; d_gene: TRBD2; v_gene: TRBV19; CDR3aa: CASSVRDYSYEQYF; CDR3nt: TGTGCCAGTAGTGTCCGGGACTACTCCTACGAGCAGTACTTC
abundance: NA; j_gene: TRBJ2-2; d_gene: TRBD2; v_gene: TRBV24-1; CDR3aa: CATSDRTSERGGELFF; CDR3nt: TGTGCCACCAGTGATAGGACTAGCGAACGTGGCGGGGAGCTGTTTTTT
abundance: NA; j_gene: TRBJ2-7; d_gene: TRBD1; v_gene: TRBV2; CDR3aa: CASSETGTVLYEQYF; CDR3nt: TGTGCCAGCAGTGAAACCGGGACAGTCTTATACGAGCAGTACTTC
abundance: NA; j_gene: TRBJ2-4; d_gene: NA; v_gene: TRBV19; CDR3aa: CASSPRQRNIQYF; CDR3nt: TGTGCCAGTAGTCCTAGACAGAGAAACATTCAGTACTTC
abundance: NA; j_gene: TRBJ1-1; d_gene: NA; v_gene: TRBV7-2; CDR3aa: CASSLGVRVDTEAFF; CDR3nt: TGTGCCAGCAGCTTAGGTGTCAGGGTCGACACTGAAGCTTTCTTT
abundance: many; j_gene: TRBJ1-2; d_gene: NA; v_gene: TRBV4-1; CDR3aa: CASSQSREEGYGYTF; CDR3nt: TGCGCCAGCAGCCAATCCAGGGAGGAGGGCTATGGCTACACCTTC
abundance: few; j_gene: TRBJ2-2; d_gene: NA; v_gene: TRBV25-1; CDR3aa: CASSEGTTNTGELFF; CDR3nt: TGTGCCAGCAGTGAGGGGACAACGAACACCGGGGAGCTGTTTTTT
abundance: many; j_gene: TRBJ1-1; d_gene: NA; v_gene: TRBV4-1; CDR3aa: CASSQGGSRTEAFF; CDR3nt: TGCGCCAGCAGCCAAGGAGGGTCCCGAACTGAAGCTTTCTTT
abundance: few; j_gene: TRBJ1-6; d_gene: NA; v_gene: TRBV15; CDR3aa: CATSRVGGYSPLHF; CDR3nt: TGTGCCACCAGCAGAGTTGGGGGATATTCACCCCTCCACTTT
abundance: few; j_gene: TRBJ1-1; d_gene: NA; v_gene: TRBV19; CDR3aa: CASSPPDGGEAFF; CDR3nt: TGTGCCAGTAGTCCCCCGGACGGCGGTGAAGCTTTCTTT
abundance: NA; j_gene: TRBJ2-7; d_gene: NA; v_gene: TRBV9; CDR3aa: CASSVDGGTYEQYF; CDR3nt: TGTGCCAGCAGCGTAGACGGGGGAACCTACGAGCAGTACTTC
abundance: NA; j_gene: TRBJ1-1; d_gene: NA; v_gene: TRBV6-5; CDR3aa: CASSYRESEAFF; CDR3nt: TGTGCCAGCAGTTACAGGGAGAGTGAAGCTTTCTTT